This TCR beta chain originates from a study of beta chain features in type 1 diabetes. This clone has just a few counts. The antigen is not known. Cells sorted by CD45RO/CCR7/CD25/CD127/CD95/CD27 comprised CD4+ naive, central memory, regulatory and stem cell-like memory cells. Purity exceeding 95% was reached by all sorted populations. The study, taken as a whole, reports: Shortening that was moderate but significant affected the TCRB CDR3s of Type 1 diabetes patients in all four CD4+ subsets.

The CDR3 is 15 amino acids. The V and J ends lost 1 base and 2 bases respectively, with 11 bases between them. CDR1 is LGHNA and CDR2 is YSLEER in the germline V gene. Expressed TCRB transcripts were sequenced after all isolated RNA was converted to cDNA. Roughly 3.6 million reads per sample on average were obtained from naive, central memory and regulatory T cell samples. Using immunoSEQ multiplex PCR, the repertoire was profiled, and TCRdb retains in-frame clones only, with some absent. The profile shows 600,000 to 650,000 clones, 15% to 17% of them singletons. The receptor's source is a young man in good health. The chain couples TRBV4-3 to TRBJ2-5; D ambiguous. The specimen sequenced was naive CD4+ T cells from blood. As DNA, the CDR3 is TGCGCCAGCAGCCAAGGGGAAGGCTCGCAAGAGACCCAGTACTTC. Translation gives CASSQGEGSQETQYF.